The 32 T cell receptor beta chains below all came from one sample that was sequenced in a study of cytomegalovirus exposure and HLA in healthy donors. This PCR relied on a set of 60 Vbeta primers and 13 Jbeta primers. TCRdb keeps only in-frame clones here, not all; method: immunoSEQ multiplex PCR. Counted here are 150,000 to 200,000 clones, about 90% occurring once; the ten biggest clones make up less than 0.3%. The material sequenced was PBMCs. The receptors originated from a girl under three years old in good health and CMV-seronegative.

This clone was recorded only once. V usage is TRBV6-1 and J usage is TRBJ1-2; 7 bases match TRBD1. Losses at the gene ends were 0 bases for V and 4 bases for J; bases not matched to a gene: 2. CDR1 and CDR2 from the germline V gene are MNHNS and SASEGT. The CDR3 sequence is 14 residues long. The CDR3 DNA reads TGTGCCAGCAGTGAAGCCGGGACAGCCTATGGCTACACCTTC. Amino acids: CASSEAGTAYGYTF.

The rearrangement links TRBV4-1 to TRBJ1-5; D may be TRBD1 (5 bases). There are 15 residues in the CDR3. CDR1 is MGHRA, CDR2 YSYEKL, per germline. The V and J ends lost 4 bases and 0 bases respectively, with 10 bases between them. CDR3 residues: CASSLGTDSNQPQHF. CDR3 bases: TGCGCCAGCAGCCTGGGGACTGATAGCAATCAGCCCCAGCATTTT.

The genes are TRBV10-2 and TRBJ2-3; 7 bases line up with TRBD1. The V gene's germline CDR1 is WSHSY and CDR2 SAAADI. V trimming: 10 bases; J trimming: 3 bases; junction bases outside the gene matches: 10. The CDR3 is 14 residues long. The CDR3 loop is CATRTGHGTDTQYF. CDR3 DNA sequence: TGCGCCACCAGGACAGGCCATGGGACAGATACGCAGTATTTT.

This clone was detected only once. The germline gene is not matched at one end of the junction; a read error may be the cause. V usage is TRBV7-9 and J usage is TRBJ1-2; TRBD1 aligns across 7 bases. Per the germline V gene, CDR1 is SEHNR and CDR2 is FQNEAQ (reference sequence). The CDR3 sequence is 13 residues long. The CDR3 is CSSSYRDSSGYTF. CDR3 bases: TGTTCCAGCAGCTACCGGGACAGCAGTGGCTACACCTTC.

The chain has TRBV30 and TRBJ1-6; D is possibly TRBD1 (5 bases). V lost 5 bases, J lost 0 bases, and 8 bases lay in between. CDR3 length: 14 amino acids. From germline, CDR1 is GTSNPN and CDR2 SVGIG (reference sequence). The CDR3 protein is CAWVDSSYNSPLHF. The DNA of the CDR3 is TGTGCCTGGGTCGACAGCTCCTATAATTCACCCCTCCACTTT.

The count of this clone is one. The V and J genes are TRBV5-1 and TRBJ1-1; weak D call: TRBD1 (6 bases). Between the trimmed V and J ends, which lost 2 bases and 6 bases, there was a span of 14 bases. The length of the CDR3 is 14 residues. Looked up from germline, CDR1 is SGHRS and CDR2 is YFSETQ. Here the CDR3 DNA reads TGCGCCAGCAGCTTACAGGGATTAGGCGCTGAAGCTTTCTTT. Its protein product is CASSLQGLGAEAFF.

The V call is TRBV5-1, the J call TRBJ1-1; 7 bases fit TRBD1. Germline CDR1 is SGHRS and CDR2 is YFSETQ. CDR3 length equals 11 residues. Trimming cost V 5 bases and J 7 bases; bases outside gene matches: 2. The CDR3 DNA follows: TGCGCCAGCAGAAGGGACAGTGAAGCTTTCTTT. Amino acids: CASRRDSEAFF.

A remark on this clone: Other DNA variants within this sample encode the same CDR3. The rearrangement joins TRBV9 to TRBJ2-1; TRBD2 agrees at 8 bases. The CDR3 runs 16 residues. Germline V gene data show CDR1 as SGDLS and CDR2 as YYNGEE. V lost 2 bases, J lost 0 bases, and 4 bases stayed unmatched. CDR3 amino acids: CASSVAGGRSYNEQFF. In DNA, the CDR3 is TGTGCCAGCAGCGTCGCGGGGGGCCGCTCCTACAATGAGCAGTTCTTC.

The V gene is TRBV20-1, the J gene TRBJ1-1; D is undetermined. V gave up 7 bases and J gave up 8 bases, with 11 bases separating them. The germline V gene encodes CDR1 DFQATT and CDR2 SNEGSKA (reference sequence). The CDR3 is 10 residues long. CDR3 residues: CSVSGGEAFF. The CDR3 nucleotides are TGCAGTGTTAGCGGAGGGGAAGCTTTCTTT.

The rearrangement links TRBV5-1 to TRBJ1-1; D unresolved. V lost 4 bases and J lost 5, with 18 bases in between. The germline CDR1 and CDR2 sequences are SGHRS and YFSETQ. The CDR3 length is 15 residues. As DNA, the CDR3 is TGCGCCAGCAGCCCTACCCCGGCCGGGGTGACTGAAGCTTTCTTT. Its translation is CASSPTPAGVTEAFF.

V usage is TRBV5-1 and J usage is TRBJ2-7; TRBD2 matches 7 bases. Trimming cost V 4 bases and J 2 bases; bases outside gene matches: 24. The CDR3 sequence is 20 residues long. Germline CDR1 and CDR2: SGHRS and YFSETQ. CDR3 nucleotide sequence: TGCGCCAGCAGCCAATTCTCACCTGCAAGGACTAGTTGGGCTACCTACGAGCAGTACTTC. It is translated as CASSQFSPARTSWATYEQYF.

The gene calls are TRBV4-1 and TRBJ2-2, with 7 bases that match TRBD1. The ends lost 3 bases at V and 6 bases at J; junction bases unmatched: 13. Germline assignment: CDR1 MGHRA and CDR2 YSYEKL. The CDR3 has 17 amino acids. The CDR3 reads CASSQQRQGPWSGELFF. CDR3 bases: TGCGCCAGCAGCCAGCAAAGACAGGGCCCTTGGTCCGGGGAGCTGTTTTTT.

There are a few counts of this clone. The rearrangement joins TRBV11-3 to TRBJ2-7; D not certain. V shed 5 bases and J shed 3 bases, with 8 bases lying between them. Germline lookup yields CDR1 SGHNT and CDR2 YENEEA. This CDR3 is 12 amino acids long. In DNA form, the CDR3 reads TGTGCCAGCAGCGGCAGTGACTACGAGCAGTACTTC. Encoded protein: CASSGSDYEQYF.

This chain joins TRBV10-2 and TRBJ2-6; D not certain. Trimming removed 7 bases from V and 0 bases from J, with 19 bases in between. Germline CDR1 reads WSHSY; CDR2 reads SAAADI. CDR3 length: 18 residues. The CDR3 DNA reads as TGCGCCAGCAAAACGCAATTAGACACCGGCTCTGGGGCCAACGTCCTGACTTTC. As protein: CASKTQLDTGSGANVLTF.

In nucleotides, the CDR3 is TGTGCCAGCAGCGAGACGGGACTAGCGACCTACGAGCAGTACTTC. It translates to CASSETGLATYEQYF. The chain uses TRBV5-6 and TRBJ2-7, with 10 bases lining up with TRBD2. J was trimmed by 2 bases and V by 4 bases; bases with no gene match: 6. Germline CDR1 and CDR2: SGHDT and YYEEEE. The CDR3 runs 15 residues.

This chain uses TRBV10-1 with TRBJ2-3, with D perhaps matching TRBD1 (6 bases). Trimming shortened V by 4 bases and J by 4 bases, and 9 bases separated the two germline ends. The CDR3 contains 13 residues. CDR1 is WNHNN, CDR2 SYGVQD, per germline (reference sequence). CDR3 DNA: TGCGCCAGCAGTGGGACAGAGGCAGATACGCAGTATTTT. It yields the protein CASSGTEADTQYF.

This clone was picked up one time. The V gene is TRBV2, the J gene TRBJ1-2; D is unclear. This CDR3 has 13 amino acids. From germline, CDR1 is SNHLY and CDR2 FYNNEI. V was trimmed by 6 bases and J by 4 bases, leaving 12 bases between them. This CDR3 is CASRPDRLYGYTF. The CDR3, as DNA: TGTGCCAGCAGACCCGACCGACTCTATGGCTACACCTTC.

This rearrangement joins TRBV15 to TRBJ1-2; D gene ambiguous. The CDR3 spans 11 residues. V was cut by 1 base and J by 7 bases, with 4 bases left in between. Germline V gene sequence: CDR1 LNHNV, CDR2 YYDKDF (reference sequence). As DNA, the CDR3 is TGTGCCACCAGCAGAGGGCTTGGCTACACCTTC. Protein: CATSRGLGYTF.

Only one count was recorded for this clone. The chain joins TRBV6-1 to TRBJ1-1; 7 nucleotides align to TRBD1. The J segment lost 2 bases and the V segment lost 4 bases, leaving 4 bases of the junction unmatched. This CDR3 comprises 14 residues. Germline V gene sequence: CDR1 MNHNS, CDR2 SASEGT. The DNA for the CDR3 is TGTGCCAGCAGTGCGGACAGGAGTAACACTGAAGCTTTCTTT. Its protein is CASSADRSNTEAFF.

The V gene is TRBV6-4, the J gene TRBJ2-1; D may be TRBD1 (6 bases). Germline loops: CDR1 MRHNA, CDR2 SNTAGT. The CDR3 extends over 15 amino acids. V lost 3 bases to trimming and J lost 4 bases, with 13 bases between them. CDR3 nucleotide sequence: TGTGCCAGCAGTGAGGGTAGGGGGAGTTACAATGAGCAGTTCTTC. This translates into CASSEGRGSYNEQFF.

The chain links TRBV19 to TRBJ1-2, with TRBD1 identical over 7 bases. Trimming took 4 bases from V and 8 from J; bases not matched to a gene: 4. From germline, CDR1 is LNHDA and CDR2 SQIVND (reference sequence). This CDR3 has 12 residues. CDR3 bases: TGTGCCAGTAGTAGACAGGGCCGGGGCTACACCTTC. This gives the protein CASSRQGRGYTF.

This chain joins TRBV5-1 and TRBJ2-1, with TRBD2 matching 9 bases. Looked up from germline, CDR1 is SGHRS and CDR2 is YFSETQ. The CDR3 runs to 17 residues. V was clipped by 3 bases and J by 6 bases; unmatched bases: 13. This chain's CDR3 is CASSYQGGSGGFNEQFF. CDR3 sequence (DNA): TGCGCCAGCAGCTACCAGGGGGGTAGCGGGGGCTTCAATGAGCAGTTCTTC.

The V call is TRBV7-9, the J call TRBJ2-3, with 7 bases lining up with TRBD2. The trim removed 3 bases at V and 1 base at J, leaving 4 bases unmatched. The CDR3 has 15 amino acids. Germline CDR1 reads SEHNR; CDR2 reads FQNEAQ (reference sequence). The CDR3 reads CASSFRSGGTDTQYF. The CDR3 DNA follows: TGTGCCAGCAGCTTCCGCAGCGGGGGCACAGATACGCAGTATTTT.

V usage is TRBV18 and J usage is TRBJ1-1; D is uncertain. Germline loops: CDR1 KGHSH, CDR2 LQKENI. Trimming took off 3 bases at V and 11 bases at J, with 19 bases between the two ends. The CDR3 covers 14 residues. The CDR3 loop is CASSPEADLLGAFF. The DNA of the CDR3 is TGTGCCAGCTCACCGGAGGCAGACCTTTTGGGCGCTTTCTTT.

The chain employs TRBV5-5 and TRBJ2-7; D perhaps matches TRBD2 (5 bases). The V gene lost 1 base and the J gene lost 6 bases, with 11 bases spanning the gap. The CDR3 has 13 amino acids. The germline V gene has CDR1 SGHKS and CDR2 YYEKEE (reference sequence). CDR3 in amino acids: CASSLRRQVEQYF. The CDR3 DNA is TGTGCCAGCAGCTTGAGGAGGCAGGTCGAGCAGTACTTC. The full variable domain, with the rest looked up from reference TRBV5-5 and TRBJ2-7, is DAGVTQSPTHLIKTRGQQVTLRCSPISGHKSVSWYQQVLGQGPQFIFQYYEKEERGRGNFPDRFSARQFPNYSSELNVNALLLGDSALYLCASSLRRQVEQYFGPGTRLTVT.

The chain joins TRBV5-4 to TRBJ2-5, with 10 bases aligning to TRBD2. The trim removed 5 bases at V and 4 bases at J, leaving 11 bases unmatched. This CDR3 has 16 residues. The germline gives CDR1 SGHNT, CDR2 YYREEE (reference sequence). The CDR3 DNA reads as TGTGCCAGCAGTCGCCGAGCGGGGGGGCAAGGAGAGACCCAGTACTTC. This sequence encodes CASSRRAGGQGETQYF. Together with reference TRBV5-4 and TRBJ2-5, the CDR3 gives the full variable domain: ETGVTQSPTHLIKTRGQQVTLRCSSQSGHNTVSWYQQALGQGPQFIFQYYREEENGRGNFPPRFSGLQFPNYSSELNVNALELDDSALYLCASSRRAGGQGETQYFGPGTRLLVL.

The genes are TRBV5-4 and TRBJ1-4; D call uncertain. The CDR3 sequence is 13 residues long. The ends were cut back, 0 bases at V and 5 bases at J, with 5 bases in the middle. The germline V gene encodes CDR1 SGHNT and CDR2 YYREEE (reference sequence). As DNA, the CDR3 is TGTGCCAGCAGCTTGGACAGCAATGAAAAACTGTTTTTT. As protein: CASSLDSNEKLFF.

The genes are TRBV7-9 and TRBJ2-1; 8 bases match TRBD1. V gave up 6 bases and J gave up 5 bases; unmatched junction bases: 6. The CDR3 is 14 residues long. Germline loops: CDR1 SEHNR, CDR2 FQNEAQ (reference sequence). The CDR3 spells CASRDRVPNNEQFF. The CDR3 DNA sequence: TGTGCCAGCAGGGACAGGGTCCCGAACAATGAGCAGTTCTTC.

The CDR3 spells CASSLAQEGSEQYF. For the CDR3, the DNA is TGTGCCAGCAGCTTAGCGCAGGAGGGATCCGAGCAGTACTTC. V and J are TRBV7-6 and TRBJ2-7; a weak D match, TRBD2 (6 bases). This CDR3 region has 14 residues. V lost 0 bases to trimming and J lost 6 bases, with 12 bases between them. Germline V gene lookup returns CDR1 SGHVS and CDR2 FNYEAQ.

The J gene is TRBJ2-4, the V gene TRBV18; D is possibly TRBD1 (6 bases). Per germline, CDR1 KGHSH and CDR2 LQKENI. The CDR3 consists of 14 residues. The V gene lost 3 bases and the J gene lost 8 bases, with 14 bases spanning the gap. The CDR3 loop reads CASSPLQGLDIQYF. In nucleotides, the CDR3 is TGTGCCAGCTCACCTTTACAGGGTCTGGACATTCAGTACTTC.

The V call is TRBV19, the J call TRBJ2-7, with TRBD1 matching 9 bases. CDR3 length equals 15 residues. Germline assignment: CDR1 LNHDA and CDR2 SQIVND (reference sequence). Losses at the gene ends were 6 bases for V and 0 bases for J; bases not matched to a gene: 6. The CDR3 nucleotides are TGTGCCAGTAGCCCGGGACAGGGTTACTCCTACGAGCAGTACTTC. Translation: CASSPGQGYSYEQYF.

CDR3 sequence reads: CASKTFDRGNSPLHF. The DNA for the CDR3 is TGTGCCAGCAAAACCTTCGACAGGGGAAATTCACCCCTCCACTTT. The chain links TRBV6-5 to TRBJ1-6, with 8 positions matching TRBD1. With 7 bases clipped from V and 7 bases from J, the junction kept 9 bases outside the gene matches. The CDR3 has 15 amino acids. The germline V gene has CDR1 MNHEY and CDR2 SVGAGI.